This T cell receptor beta chain was sequenced for a study of human T cells and chemical hapten exposure. On the study more broadly: Patients, a majority of them female, were diagnosed with alopecia areata, totalis or universalis.

CDR3 length: 15 amino acids. V lost 6 bases and J 8 bases, leaving 17 bases between the germline ends. Findings of the study overall: Expanded TCRs made up significantly more big CDR3 similarity clusters than controls did.

This clonotype was recorded a few times. The antigen remains undetermined. Original analysis: Ranging from roughly 20,000 to 690,600, TCR counts per sample had a median value of approximately 95,000. TCRdb used MiXCR to reprocess the RACE reads, holding one entry per CDR3 protein. In this record, the V and J calls reflect TCRdb's handling and not the investigators' own analysis. The sample lists roughly 380,000 distinct CDR3 sequences; about 6% were seen once. Time point noted: patch test 2, 6 weeks after DPC sensitization. Treatment indicated: therapeutic diphenylcyclopropenone sensitization with weekly scalp DPC. Patches went on only after blood had been drawn each time.

The V call is TRBV12-3 or TRBV12-4, the J call TRBJ1-6; possibly TRBD1 for D (5 bases). This TCR derives from a woman younger than 30 with alopecia areata. Some clones in this sample may be carry-over from other donors' samples. Sequences were derived from whole blood, sampled in connection with sensitization to the hapten diphenylcyclopropenone (DPC). The chain's CDR3 is CASSLHGTADSPLHF. The CDR3 nucleotides are TGTGCCAGCAGCTTGCACGGGACGGCCGATTCACCCCTCCACTTT.